Listed below are T cell receptor beta chains from one sample, sequenced in a study of memory CD4+ T cells and cytomegalovirus serostatus. TCRdb's copy holds only in-frame clones and misses some; the assay was immunoSEQ multiplex PCR. The data hold approximately 52,000 clones, with roughly 80% observed a single time. Material: memory CD4+ T cells from blood. These receptors were obtained from an adult in good health and CMV-seronegative. The CDR3 runs from the conserved cysteine through the conserved F or W.

v_call	j_call	cdr3_aa
TRBV5-1	TRBJ2-7	CASSAKGEQYF
TRBV19	TRBJ2-7	CASRKDDRGRNEQYF
TRBV2	.	CASSSRQGVTHEQYF
TRBV5-1	TRBJ2-1	CASSEDRVGRKYNEQFF
TRBV2	TRBJ1-1	CASSDLQGVTEAFF
TRBV18	TRBJ1-1	CASSPPSINDEAFF
TRBV5-1	TRBJ1-6	CASSPWRTAYNSPLHF
TRBV30	TRBJ1-1	CAWSGSNTEAFF
TRBV6-5	TRBJ1-2	CASSYSGNNGYTF
TRBV6-6	TRBJ1-3	CASSYELSGNTIYF
TRBV13	TRBJ2-5	CASSLDRRPSETQYF
TRBV7-2	TRBJ1-5	CASSLALGWGGTNQPQHF
TRBV30	TRBJ2-5	CAWSQGETQYF
TRBV5-1	TRBJ2-3	CASSLGLAGLETDTQYF
TRBV29-1	TRBJ1-1	CSVGPLEAFF
TRBV5-4	TRBJ2-7	CASSLGRTSYEQYF
TRBV19	TRBJ2-7	CASSKGLYSYEQYF
TRBV28	.	CASSSIQLGTQYF
TRBV6-5	TRBJ1-5	CASSTGSTPLHF
TRBV27	TRBJ1-6	CASSRRGTGLGGVGNSPLHF
TRBV6-4	TRBJ1-2	CASSDPAKNYGYTF
TRBV11-2	TRBJ2-3	CASSQLAGGRTDTQYF
TRBV2	TRBJ1-2	CASSVQGGFGGYGYTF